Following are 4 T cell receptor beta chains from one sample sequenced in a study of cytomegalovirus exposure and HLA in healthy donors. Primers included in the PCR were 60 Vbeta and 13 Jbeta primers. Data came from immunoSEQ multiplex PCR; TCRdb stores just in-frame clones and leaves some out. This listing includes about 160,000 clones. Specimen: PBMCs. All receptors derive from a man aged 30 to 39 in good health and CMV-seronegative.

This sequence joins TRBV7-9 and TRBJ1-6; D may be TRBD1 (6 bases). CDR1 and CDR2 (germline): SEHNR, FQNEAQ (reference sequence). The V and J ends lost 1 base and 10 bases respectively, with 14 bases between them. CDR3 length equals 15 residues. As DNA, the CDR3 is TGTGCCAGCAGCTTAGGAGGGGGGGCTGGATCACCCCTCCACTTT. Amino acid sequence: CASSLGGGAGSPLHF.

The rearrangement links TRBV29-1 to TRBJ1-1; tentative D call: TRBD1 (5 bases). V lost 6 bases and J 10 bases, leaving 15 bases between the germline ends. The CDR3 totals 11 residues. Per the germline V gene, CDR1 is SQVTM and CDR2 is ANQGSEA. CDR3 in DNA: TGCAGCGTGGGGCAAACAGGCCGAGCTTTCTTT. Protein: CSVGQTGRAFF.

The chain joins TRBV5-1 to TRBJ2-5; 12 nucleotides agree with TRBD2. Germline V CDR1 and CDR2: SGHRS, YFSETQ. Unmatched junction bases numbered 4, after V lost 5 bases and J lost 2 bases. The CDR3 spans 15 residues. The CDR3 DNA follows: TGCGCCAGCAGAAACCTAGCGGGAGGGCAAGAGACCCAGTACTTC. Its translation: CASRNLAGGQETQYF.

The CDR3 bases are TGTGCCAGCAGCCCTTGGGACAGGGGTGGCTACACCTTC. This encodes CASSPWDRGGYTF. This chain joins TRBV5-4 and TRBJ1-2; 10 bases fit TRBD1. V gave up 4 bases and J gave up 7 bases; unmatched junction bases: 4. The CDR3 length is 13 residues. The germline CDR1 and CDR2 sequences are SGHNT and YYREEE (reference sequence).